This T cell receptor beta chain was observed in a study of cytomegalovirus exposure and HLA in healthy donors. The study, taken as a whole, reports: Some public TCRs appeared in many individuals, while most sequences were rare. The CMV antigen specificity of a few CMV-associated chains was confirmed through in vitro analysis. Earlier analysis found most TCR beta V segments productive about 90% or about 30% of the time.

The CDR3 extends over 16 amino acids. Germline CDR1 reads SGHVS; CDR2 reads FQNEAQ. V lost 2 bases, J lost 2 bases, and 5 bases stayed unmatched. In nominal health when sampled, donors likely had unrecorded immune exposures nonetheless. PCR amplification relied on 60 Vbeta primers (plus 13 Jbeta primers). Clones were sequenced by immunoSEQ multiplex PCR, and TCRdb holds only the in-frame ones, with some missing. Found here are about 120,000 clones, around three quarters of them singletons; the top ten hold 1% to 1.5%. A remark on this clone: The antigen remains undetermined.

The clonotype was recovered from a woman younger than 45 in good health and CMV-seronegative. The V gene is TRBV7-8, the J gene TRBJ2-2, with 7 bases identical to TRBD1. Specimen: PBMCs. CDR3 in amino acids: CASSLTTGRNTGELFF. The DNA of the CDR3 is TGTGCCAGCAGCTTAACGACAGGGAGAAACACCGGGGAGCTGTTTTTT.